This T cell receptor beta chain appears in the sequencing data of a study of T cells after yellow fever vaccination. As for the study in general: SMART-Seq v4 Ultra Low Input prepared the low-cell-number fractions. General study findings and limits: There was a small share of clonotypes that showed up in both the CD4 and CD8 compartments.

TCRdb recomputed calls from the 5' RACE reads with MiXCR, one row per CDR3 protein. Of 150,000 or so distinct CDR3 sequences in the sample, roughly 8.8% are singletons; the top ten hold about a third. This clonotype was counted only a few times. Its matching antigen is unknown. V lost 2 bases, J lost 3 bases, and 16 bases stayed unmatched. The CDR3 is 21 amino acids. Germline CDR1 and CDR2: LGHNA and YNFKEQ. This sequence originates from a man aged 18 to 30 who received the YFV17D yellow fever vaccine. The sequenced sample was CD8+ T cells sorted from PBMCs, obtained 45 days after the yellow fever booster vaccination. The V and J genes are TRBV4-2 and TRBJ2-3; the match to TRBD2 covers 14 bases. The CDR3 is CASSQTPGLAGDPRNTDTQYF. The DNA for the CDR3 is TGTGCCAGCAGCCAAACTCCGGGACTAGCGGGGGACCCGCGTAATACAGATACGCAGTATTTT.